These 14 T cell receptor beta chains came from one sample sequenced in a study of cytomegalovirus exposure and HLA in healthy donors (dated by TCRdb to the late 2010s). Libraries were made using the immunoSEQ multiplex PCR assay. A mixture of 60 forward primers for TCR Vbeta segments and 13 reverse primers for TCR Jbeta segments was used in the multiplex PCR. TCRdb took this table from immuneACCESS and kept in-frame rearrangements with V and J called. Such tables lack part of the clones; where checked against another copy, unresolved V genes explain under half of the gap, and the rest is unexplained. Here the sample has approximately 160,000 clones; around four fifths occur a single time. The ten largest clones take up 1% of the sample. Sequencing was done on a sample of PBMCs. The receptors originated from a woman aged 45-65 years in good health and CMV-seropositive.

The chain recombines TRBV5-1 with TRBJ1-3; no reliable D call. Germline CDR1 is SGHRS and CDR2 is YFSETQ. The CDR3 runs 16 residues. With 2 bases removed from V and 0 bases from J, the gap between germline ends came to 12 bases. In DNA, the CDR3 is TGCGCCAGCAGCTTAGAAGGGAGAATCTCTGGAAACACCATATATTTT. Amino acid sequence: CASSLEGRISGNTIYF.

V gene TRBV7-8 combines with J gene TRBJ2-7; D remains unclear. This CDR3 region has 14 residues. The germline CDR1 and CDR2 sequences are SGHVS and FQNEAQ. Trimming stripped 5 bases from V and 9 bases from J, with 20 bases between. Written as DNA, the CDR3 is TGTGCCAGCAGCCAAAACGCCGGAGCTCTCGCGCAGTACTTC. Translating gives CASSQNAGALAQYF.

In this sample, this clone turned up once. The chain links TRBV9 to TRBJ1-2; no definite D call. The CDR3 is 14 residues long. V gave up 0 bases and J gave up 5 bases, with 11 bases separating them. Germline lookup yields CDR1 SGDLS and CDR2 YYNGEE. Here the CDR3 reads CASSVESVSYGYTF. CDR3 DNA: TGTGCCAGCAGCGTAGAGTCAGTATCTTATGGCTACACCTTC.

The rearrangement uses TRBV27 and TRBJ1-4; D is perhaps TRBD1 (6 bases). This CDR3 comprises 20 residues. Germline V gene sequence: CDR1 MNHEY, CDR2 SMNVEV (reference sequence). Trimming took 0 bases from V and 11 from J, leaving 31 bases between them. DNA of the CDR3: TGTGCCAGCAGTTTATCAAGGACAAGGGGGACCGTTCAGGATGACGGGAAACTGTTTTTT. This translates into CASSLSRTRGTVQDDGKLFF.

This chain uses TRBV2 with TRBJ1-5, with D possibly matching TRBD1 (6 bases). V was shortened by 4 bases and J by 2 bases, with 15 bases between the two germline ends. This CDR3 has 16 amino acids. The germline gives CDR1 SNHLY, CDR2 FYNNEI. CDR3 amino acids: CASSGSLAGGNQPQHF. Written as DNA, the CDR3 is TGTGCCAGCAGTGGAAGCTTGGCAGGGGGCAATCAGCCCCAGCATTTT.

The J gene is TRBJ1-5, the V gene TRBV7-6; tentatively, D is TRBD1 (6 bases). Germline CDR1 SGHVS, CDR2 FNYEAQ. V was trimmed by 5 bases and J by 5 bases, leaving 16 bases between them. CDR3 length equals 15 residues. The CDR3 loop is CASSKSVRGDQPQHF. The DNA for the CDR3 is TGTGCCAGCAGCAAATCAGTCAGGGGTGATCAGCCCCAGCATTTT.

The rearrangement links TRBV5-4 to TRBJ2-5; TRBD1 aligns across 9 bases. The germline CDR1 and CDR2 sequences are SGHNT and YYREEE (reference sequence). V was pared by 3 bases and J by 5 bases, with 5 bases of the junction left unmatched. CDR3 length: 14 amino acids. The CDR3 loop is CASSSGTGRETQYF. CDR3 nucleotides: TGTGCCAGCAGCTCGGGGACAGGGCGGGAGACCCAGTACTTC.

This clone has more than one count but fewer than ten. CDR3 protein: CASRPTSGYTDTQYF. CDR3 nucleotides: TGTGCCAGCAGGCCTACTAGCGGGTACACAGATACGCAGTATTTT. The genes are TRBV7-2 and TRBJ2-3; TRBD2 matches 9 bases. J was trimmed by 2 bases and V by 6 bases; bases with no gene match: 6. Germline V lookup: CDR1 SGHTA, CDR2 FQGNSA. The CDR3 has 15 amino acids.

The rearrangement uses TRBV5-1 and TRBJ1-2; 10 bases line up with TRBD1. The germline V gene encodes CDR1 SGHRS and CDR2 YFSETQ. CDR3 length: 14 residues. Trimming at V came to 4 bases and at J to 8 bases, leaving 8 bases not matched to a gene. CDR3 bases: TGCGCCAGCAGCCTACCGGGACAGGGGAAGGGCTACACCTTC. It translates to CASSLPGQGKGYTF.

Remarks on this clone: This specimen includes other DNA sequences encoding the same CDR3. The chain couples TRBV5-1 to TRBJ2-7, with 8 bases matching TRBD1. The CDR3 extends over 15 amino acids. Germline values: CDR1 SGHRS, CDR2 YFSETQ. V was clipped by 1 base and J by 3 bases; unmatched bases: 6. CDR3 sequence reads: CASSLKEDRVYEQYF. CDR3 bases: TGCGCCAGCAGCTTGAAGGAGGACAGGGTCTACGAGCAGTACTTC.

V and J are TRBV6-4 and TRBJ2-1; possibly TRBD1 for D (7 bases). There are 14 residues in the CDR3. Per the germline V gene, CDR1 is MRHNA and CDR2 is SNTAGT. V gave up 6 bases and J gave up 0 bases, with 9 bases separating them. The CDR3 nucleotides read TGTGCCAGCAGGCGGGACAGCTCCTACAATGAGCAGTTCTTC. It yields the protein CASRRDSSYNEQFF.

V gene TRBV5-1 combines with J gene TRBJ1-1, with D tentatively TRBD1 (6 bases). Germline CDR1 is SGHRS and CDR2 is YFSETQ. This CDR3 spans 12 amino acids. Deletions cut 5 bases from V and 3 bases from J, with 8 bases between. As DNA, the CDR3 is TGCGCCAGCAGTGGGGGCTACACTGAAGCTTTCTTT. Translated, it gives CASSGGYTEAFF. The entire variable domain, with the rest obtained from reference TRBV5-1 and TRBJ1-1, is as follows: KAGVTQTPRYLIKTRGQQVTLSCSPISGHRSVSWYQQTPGQGLQFLFEYFSETQRNKGNFPGRFSGRQFSNSRSEMNVSTLELGDSALYLCASSGGYTEAFFGQGTRLTVV.

The chain recombines TRBV2 with TRBJ2-1; perhaps TRBD1 as D (6 bases). The CDR3 contains 14 residues. The ends were cut back, 4 bases at V and 5 bases at J, with 12 bases in the middle. From germline, CDR1 is SNHLY and CDR2 FYNNEI. The DNA for the CDR3 is TGTGCCAGCAGTGTGGACAGTTTCAACAATGAGCAGTTCTTC. Translating gives CASSVDSFNNEQFF.

This chain links TRBV9 with TRBJ2-5; possibly TRBD2 for D (7 bases). The germline V gene has CDR1 SGDLS and CDR2 YYNGEE. This CDR3 spans 17 amino acids. Deletions cut 0 bases from V and 4 bases from J, with 19 bases between. Here the CDR3 reads CASSVDRWARGGETQYF. CDR3 nucleotide sequence: TGTGCCAGCAGCGTAGATCGTTGGGCTAGGGGGGGAGAGACCCAGTACTTC.